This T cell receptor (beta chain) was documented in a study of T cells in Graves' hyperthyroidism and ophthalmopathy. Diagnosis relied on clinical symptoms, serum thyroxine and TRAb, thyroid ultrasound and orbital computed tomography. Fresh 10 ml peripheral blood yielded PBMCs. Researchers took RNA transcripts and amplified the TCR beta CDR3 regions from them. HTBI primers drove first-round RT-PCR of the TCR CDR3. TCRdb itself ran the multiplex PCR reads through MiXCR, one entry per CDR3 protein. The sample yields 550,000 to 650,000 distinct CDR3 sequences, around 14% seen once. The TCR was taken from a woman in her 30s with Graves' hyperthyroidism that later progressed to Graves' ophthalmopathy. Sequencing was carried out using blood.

CDR3: CASSQDRPTGEQFF. The CDR3, as DNA: TGCGCCAGCAGCCAGGACAGGCCTACGGGAGAGCAGTTCTTC. The rearrangement uses TRBV4-1 and TRBJ2-1; 7 bases fit TRBD1. This CDR3 comprises 14 residues. From germline, CDR1 is MGHRA and CDR2 YSYEKL. V dropped 3 bases and J dropped 10; count of bases not matched to a gene: 9.